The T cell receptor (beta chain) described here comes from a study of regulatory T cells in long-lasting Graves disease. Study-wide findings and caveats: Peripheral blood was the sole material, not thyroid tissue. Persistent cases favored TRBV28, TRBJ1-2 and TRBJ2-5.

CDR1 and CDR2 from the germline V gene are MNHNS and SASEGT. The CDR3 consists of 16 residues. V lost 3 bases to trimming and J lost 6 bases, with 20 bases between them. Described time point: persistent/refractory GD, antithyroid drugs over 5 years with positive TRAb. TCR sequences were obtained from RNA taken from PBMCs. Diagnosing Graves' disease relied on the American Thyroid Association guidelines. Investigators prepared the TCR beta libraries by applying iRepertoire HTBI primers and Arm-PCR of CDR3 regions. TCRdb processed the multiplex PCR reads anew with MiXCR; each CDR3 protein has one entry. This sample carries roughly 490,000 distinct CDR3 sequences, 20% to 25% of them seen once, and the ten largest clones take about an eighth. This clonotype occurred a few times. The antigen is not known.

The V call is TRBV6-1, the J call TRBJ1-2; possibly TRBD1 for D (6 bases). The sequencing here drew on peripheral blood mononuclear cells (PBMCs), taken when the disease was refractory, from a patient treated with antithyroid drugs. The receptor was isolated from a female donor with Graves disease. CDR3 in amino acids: CASSDGGAAVWDGYTF. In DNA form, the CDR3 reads TGTGCCAGCAGTGATGGGGGGGCCGCGGTATGGGATGGCTACACCTTC.